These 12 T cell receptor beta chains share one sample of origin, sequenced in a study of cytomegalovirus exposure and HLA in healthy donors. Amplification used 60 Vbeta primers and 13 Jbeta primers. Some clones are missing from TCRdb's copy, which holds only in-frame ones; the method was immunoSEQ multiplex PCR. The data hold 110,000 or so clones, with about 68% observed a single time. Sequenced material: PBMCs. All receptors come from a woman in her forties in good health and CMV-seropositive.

The CDR3 region is CASSLRDSNQPQHF. The CDR3 DNA reads TGTGCCAGCAGCTTACGAGATAGCAATCAGCCCCAGCATTTT. The chain combines TRBV7-8 with TRBJ1-5; D not certain. The CDR3 spans 14 residues. Germline CDR1 SGHVS, CDR2 FQNEAQ. V lost 2 bases and J lost 0, with 5 bases in between.

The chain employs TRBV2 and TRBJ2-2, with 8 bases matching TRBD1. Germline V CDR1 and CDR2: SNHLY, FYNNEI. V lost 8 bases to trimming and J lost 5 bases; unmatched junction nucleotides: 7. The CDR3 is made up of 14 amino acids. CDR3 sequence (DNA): TGTGCCAGCTTTGCAGGGGGCGAGACCGGGGAGCTGTTTTTT. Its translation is CASFAGGETGELFF.

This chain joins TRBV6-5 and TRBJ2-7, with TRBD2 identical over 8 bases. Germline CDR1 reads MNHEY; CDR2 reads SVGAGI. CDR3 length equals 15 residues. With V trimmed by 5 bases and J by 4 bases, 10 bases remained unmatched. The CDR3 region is CASSGSGGKRYEQYF. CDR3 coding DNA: TGTGCCAGCAGTGGGTCGGGGGGGAAGCGGTACGAGCAGTACTTC.

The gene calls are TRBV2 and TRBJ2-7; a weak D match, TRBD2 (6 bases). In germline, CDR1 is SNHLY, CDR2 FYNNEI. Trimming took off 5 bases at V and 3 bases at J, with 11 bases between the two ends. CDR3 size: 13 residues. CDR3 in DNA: TGTGCCAGCAGTTCCGCGGGGCTCTACGAGCAGTACTTC. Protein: CASSSAGLYEQYF. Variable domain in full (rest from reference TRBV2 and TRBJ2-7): EPEVTQTPSHQVTQMGQEVILRCVPISNHLYFYWYRQILGQKVEFLVSFYNNEISEKSEIFDDQFSVERPDGSNFTLKIRSTKLEDSAMYFCASSSAGLYEQYFGPGTRLTVT.

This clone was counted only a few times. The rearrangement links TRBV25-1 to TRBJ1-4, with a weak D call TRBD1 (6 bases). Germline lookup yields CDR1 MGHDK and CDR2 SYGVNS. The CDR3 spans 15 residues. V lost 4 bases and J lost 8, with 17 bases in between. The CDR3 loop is CASSVGGKGAEKLFF. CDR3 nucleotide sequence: TGTGCCAGCAGTGTAGGGGGAAAAGGGGCCGAAAAACTGTTTTTT.

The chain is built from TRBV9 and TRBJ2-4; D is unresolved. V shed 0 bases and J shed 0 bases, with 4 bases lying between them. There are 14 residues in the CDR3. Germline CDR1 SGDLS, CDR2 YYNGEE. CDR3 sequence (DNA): TGTGCCAGCAGCGTAGGGCTAGCCAAAAACATTCAGTACTTC. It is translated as CASSVGLAKNIQYF.

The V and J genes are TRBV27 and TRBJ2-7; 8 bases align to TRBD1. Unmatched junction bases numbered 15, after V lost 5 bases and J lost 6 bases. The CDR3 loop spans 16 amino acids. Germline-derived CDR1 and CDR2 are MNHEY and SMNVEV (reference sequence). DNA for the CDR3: TGTGCCAGCAGTCTTAGTCCTGACAGGGGTACATTCGAGCAGTACTTC. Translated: CASSLSPDRGTFEQYF.

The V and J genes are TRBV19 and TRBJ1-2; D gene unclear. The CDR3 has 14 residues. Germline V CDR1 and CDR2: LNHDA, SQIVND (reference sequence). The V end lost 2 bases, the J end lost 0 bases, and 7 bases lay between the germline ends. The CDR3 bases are TGTGCCAGTAGTATAACGGAGGCTAACTATGGCTACACCTTC. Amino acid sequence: CASSITEANYGYTF.

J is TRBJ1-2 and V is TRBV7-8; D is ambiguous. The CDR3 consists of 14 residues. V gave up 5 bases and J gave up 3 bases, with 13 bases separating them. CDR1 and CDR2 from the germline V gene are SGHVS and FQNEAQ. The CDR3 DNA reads TGTGCCAGCAGCCCCCGGTCTCAAGACTATGGCTACACCTTC. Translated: CASSPRSQDYGYTF.

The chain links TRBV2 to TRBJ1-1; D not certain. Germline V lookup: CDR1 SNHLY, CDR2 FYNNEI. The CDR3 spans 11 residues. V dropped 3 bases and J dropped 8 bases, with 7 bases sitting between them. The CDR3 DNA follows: TGTGCCAGCAGTGATATCGGGGAAGCTTTCTTT. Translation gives CASSDIGEAFF.

The CDR3 nucleotides read TGTGCCAGCAGTTTAGGCAGGGGGCATGGCTACACCTTC. As protein: CASSLGRGHGYTF. This chain links TRBV27 with TRBJ1-2; 8 nucleotides align to TRBD1. From germline, CDR1 is MNHEY and CDR2 SMNVEV (reference sequence). This CDR3 spans 13 amino acids. V lost 2 bases to trimming and J lost 6 bases; unmatched junction nucleotides: 2.

CDR3 protein: CASSLSGLAGATGELFF. CDR3 DNA: TGTGCCAGCAGCTTAAGTGGCCTAGCGGGGGCAACCGGGGAGCTGTTTTTT. This rearrangement joins TRBV7-2 to TRBJ2-2, with 10 nucleotides matching TRBD2. This CDR3 spans 17 amino acids. V shed 2 bases and J 5 bases; nucleotides not matched to a gene: 8. Germline V gene sequence: CDR1 SGHTA, CDR2 FQGNSA.